The subject of this entry is one T cell receptor beta chain. This sample is part of a study of blood T cell repertoires in COVID-19. As for the study in general: Italy, Spain and the United States were the sources of the convalescent and acute COVID-19 samples.

The CDR3 spans 17 residues. Unmatched junction bases numbered 13, after V lost 3 bases and J lost 8 bases. The germline V gene has CDR1 SGHDT and CDR2 YYEEEE. The data were produced by immunoSEQ multiplex PCR, yet TCRdb's version contains in-frame clones alone and is incomplete. The table lists under 250,000 clones, 80% to 85% of them singletons. The sample was peripheral blood. The receptor's source is a man aged 45-65 years with active or convalescent COVID-19. V usage is TRBV5-6 and J usage is TRBJ1-4; 10 bases fit TRBD1. The CDR3 coding sequence is TGTGCCAGCAGCTCCGACAGGGGGCGAGAAGCGCGCGAAAAACTGTTTTTT. It codes for CASSSDRGREAREKLFF.